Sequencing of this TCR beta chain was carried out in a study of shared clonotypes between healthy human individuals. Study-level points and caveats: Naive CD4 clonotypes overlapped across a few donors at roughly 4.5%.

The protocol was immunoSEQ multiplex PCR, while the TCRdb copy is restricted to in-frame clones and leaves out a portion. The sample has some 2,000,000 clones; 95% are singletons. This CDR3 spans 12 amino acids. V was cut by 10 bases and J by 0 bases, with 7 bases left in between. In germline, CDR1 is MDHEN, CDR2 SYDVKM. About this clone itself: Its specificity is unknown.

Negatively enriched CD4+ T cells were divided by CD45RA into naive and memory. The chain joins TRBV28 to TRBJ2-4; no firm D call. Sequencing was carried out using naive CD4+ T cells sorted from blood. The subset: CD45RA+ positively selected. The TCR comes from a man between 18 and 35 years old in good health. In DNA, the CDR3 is TGTGCCACCCTAGGAGCCAAAAACATTCAGTACTTC. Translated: CATLGAKNIQYF.